Below, 4 T cell receptor beta chains from the same sample are listed, as sequenced in a study of shared clonotypes between healthy human individuals. Assay used: immunoSEQ multiplex PCR; TCRdb lists only in-frame clones, some missing. The table records around 700,000 clones, approximately 79% of them present only once. The sequencing input was memory CD4+ T cells sorted from blood. Subset here: CD45RA-negative fraction. The source is a woman aged 25-40 years in good health.

This clone has at least ten counts. The chain combines TRBV25-1 with TRBJ2-7; unclear D gene. Trimming shortened V by 1 base and J by 2 bases, and 9 bases separated the two germline ends. This CDR3 has 14 amino acids. Germline V CDR1 and CDR2: MGHDK, SYGVNS. CDR3 DNA: TGTGCCAGCAGTGAATCTGGCAGTACCTACGAGCAGTACTTC. It specifies CASSESGSTYEQYF.

This chain links TRBV10-3 with TRBJ1-5; D is uncertain. The CDR3 has 13 residues. V shed 5 bases and J shed 5 bases, with 10 bases lying between them. Germline CDR1 ENHRY, CDR2 SYGVKD. The CDR3 sequence: CAISSYTDQPQHF. Here the CDR3 DNA reads TGTGCCATCAGTTCATACACGGATCAGCCCCAGCATTTT.

Only one count was recorded for this clone. The rearrangement links TRBV2 to TRBJ1-2; D possibly corresponds to TRBD1 (5 bases). Germline assignment: CDR1 SNHLY and CDR2 FYNNEI. V lost 4 bases and J 2 bases, leaving 11 bases between the germline ends. The CDR3 has 14 amino acids. The CDR3 reads CASSATGSNYGYTF. CDR3 nucleotide sequence: TGTGCCAGCAGTGCTACAGGTAGCAACTATGGCTACACCTTC.

There are many counts of this clone. This CDR3 is also generated by other DNA sequences in the sample. V is TRBV11-3 and J is TRBJ2-1, with 12 bases identical to TRBD2. This CDR3 comprises 14 residues. Germline CDR1 reads SGHNT; CDR2 reads YENEEA. V was pared by 5 bases and J by 4 bases, with 0 bases of the junction left unmatched. The DNA for the CDR3 is TGTGCCAGCAGCCTAGCGGGAGGGTACAATGAGCAGTTCTTC. It codes for CASSLAGGYNEQFF.